The present entry profiles one T cell receptor beta chain with its context. The sample holds one count of this clone. What antigen it recognizes has not been identified. No much larger clonotype is one base removed from it; base qualities were not supplied. These data belong to a study of cytomegalovirus exposure and HLA in healthy donors (dated by TCRdb to about 2017). With regard to the full study: An earlier analysis of approximately 640 of the donors reported roughly 300 Gb of sequence data and some 120 million unique TCR beta sequences from around 200 million T cells. Besides the first cohort of roughly 660 subjects, a separate validation cohort made up of over 100 different subjects was used. Approximately 300 gigabases of sequencing data and 91 million or so unique TCR sequences made up an early release that covered under 750 HLA-typed donors. Rather than using new phenotypic data, the later analysis identified candidate immune exposures from TCR beta sequences and from how often those sequences occurred across donors. On average, roughly 200,000 unique TCR beta nucleotide sequences were sequenced per donor among a few hundred genotyped donors of the cohort, with 15% to 20% of those sequences being non-productive. A few DR-DQ haplotypes were treated as single units for association and clustering because of strong linkage in the cohort. The study used immunosequencing to profile the T cell repertoires of more than 650 subjects and linked those repertoires to cytomegalovirus serostatus. Typing coverage varied by locus: about 620-630 donors for A, B, C, DRB1 and DQB1; more than 500 for DQA1; around 610 for DPA1; around 490 for DPB1. Of the roughly 420 genotyped donors, over 80% were placed in the genetic ancestry cluster associated with self-reported Caucasian donors. An earlier analysis of approximately 640 of the donors applied high-throughput TCR beta sequencing to assess whether each TCR beta V gene segment acted as functional or pseudogenic. Donor age, sex, ethnicity and CMV serostatus were collected together with the repertoire data. A later analysis re-examined previously published TCR beta repertoires from several hundred donors and added high-resolution HLA genotyping to investigate patterns of TCR occurrence. HLA typing covered class I and class II loci at four-digit resolution. A later genetic analysis used genome-wide SNP genotypes for about three fifths of the roughly 700 donors, treating that subset as a discovery cohort. The study was designed to test whether signatures of past pathogen exposure could be identified by cataloging public T cell receptors. Every discovery cohort repertoire had been produced on one sequencing platform. To predict cytomegalovirus infection status, the study brought together high-throughput TCR immunosequencing, statistical association of individual TCRs with disease status, and machine learning. What the work shows at the level of the full study, not this receptor alone: Strong co-occurrence of HLA alleles, especially DR and DQ, made assigning TCR associations to individual alleles difficult. A group of highly shared sequence variants was considered likely to be a technical artifact of the sequencing pipeline. An earlier analysis of 587 of the donors showed that most TCR beta V segments appeared in productive rearrangements either about 87% or about 30% of the time, which broadly matched IMGT annotations. A few of the identified cytomegalovirus-associated TCR beta chains were confirmed in vitro to be specific for cytomegalovirus antigens. In the study, around 160 TCR beta chains were listed as associated with cytomegalovirus. CMV serostatus was the only immune exposure information available for the cohort. Correlated functional status among segregating V segments might reflect linkage disequilibrium, but an unknown experimental factor could not be ruled out. In a later analysis, most CMV-associated TCR beta chains were found to appear HLA-restricted, with HLA associations seemingly driven largely by CMV exposure. Roughly uniform sequencing depth across donors was assumed in presence/absence analyses, although this assumption may not hold. V-gene and J-gene trimming of TCR beta chains was associated with a missense DCLRE1C variant in a later genetic analysis, and the association was replicated in an independent cohort. A further reported finding was that TCR beta sequences accurately predicted the HLA-A and HLA-B alleles for most subjects in the first cohort. Because HLA typing was missing for some donors at each locus, association tests included only the typed subset. According to a later genetic analysis, donors in an Asian-associated ancestry cluster had fewer N-insertions in productive TCRs than the approximately 650-donor mean. In a later analysis, TCR association rates were found to vary across HLA loci, with the most associated TCRs seen for DRB1 alleles and the fewest for HLA-C alleles. In both the original and validation cohorts, the classifier was reported to diagnose cytomegalovirus status with high specificity and sensitivity. Compared with equally common non-associated chains, HLA-associated TCR beta chains in a later analysis were more clonally expanded and had lower generation probabilities. Most TCR sequences were observed very rarely across donors, whereas some public TCRs were present in many individuals. Specific HLA alleles were associated with 16,951 TCR beta sequences at a false discovery rate of 0.05 in a later analysis. The authors suggested that the approach could potentially be generalized to other disease states and immunological phenotypes. Because counts were too low, roughly 16 rarely observed V segments, including chromosome 9 orphons, were excluded from the earlier analysis of several hundred of the donors. Only TCR beta chains were sequenced in this cohort, and the absence of alpha or paired-chain data limited detectable features. Several of the top co-occurrence clusters appeared to be linked to parvovirus B19, influenza, CMV and Epstein-Barr virus, according to a later analysis.

The cohort consisted of 670 or so healthy bone marrow donors. At the time of sampling, all cohort members were nominally healthy, though unrecorded immune exposures were likely present. The donor was CMV seropositive and belonged to the group of over 250 seropositive cohort members. Each donor provided a peripheral blood sample, and peripheral blood mononuclear cells were used for TCR beta sequencing. The Qiagen DNeasy Blood Extraction Kit was used to extract genomic DNA from the blood cell samples. The library came from the immunoSEQ multiplex PCR assay. The multiplex PCR relied on a mix of 60 forward primers for TCR Vbeta segments and 13 reverse primers for TCR Jbeta segments. The CDR3 region of rearranged TCR beta genes was amplified from genomic DNA by a multiplex PCR assay. On the Illumina HiSeq System, the amplified TCR beta libraries were sequenced as 87-base-pair reads. The original methods were these. Across the 700 or so repertoires, a later analysis counted 75 million to 90 million unique TCR beta chains, around 10 million of which were shared by at least two donors. A nearest-neighbor algorithm error-corrected the raw reads and collapsed the reads into unique sequences, merging closely related sequences to remove PCR and sequencing errors. CDR3 sequences were aligned to IMGT reference sequences to assign V, D and J gene segments. For a sequence to be retained, a match of at least six nucleotides to both a V gene segment and a J gene segment was required. A rearrangement was called productive if the CDR3 had no stop codons and remained in frame with V and J, and every other rearrangement was called non-productive. Following IMGT convention, CDR3 was defined as the stretch from the second conserved V-encoded cysteine up to the conserved J-encoded phenylalanine. The earlier analysis of 550 to 650 of the donors excluded any sequence lacking an unambiguous match to a single V gene segment. An earlier analysis of 500 to 700 of the donors classified V segments as functional when productive rearrangements were above 56.7% and as segregating when the standard deviation between donors was above 5%. A statistical classification framework was developed to diagnose cytomegalovirus status using the catalog of TCR beta chain sequences. In a later analysis, V and J genes were assigned by comparing TCR nucleotide sequences against IMGT/GENE-DB human TR gene sequences. Using the TCRdist pipeline, a later analysis assigned CDR3 sequences along with most-parsimonious VDJ recombination scenarios. In a later analysis, each TCR beta chain was defined by its CDR3 amino acid sequence together with its V-gene family, and reads lacking a unique V-gene family were excluded. In a later analysis, some 600 highly shared, low-generation-probability nucleotide sequences were removed to address suspected cross-contamination and a sequencing artifact. In a later analysis, a clonal expansion index for each public chain was calculated from normalized within-repertoire ranks of inferred template counts. Generation probabilities in a later analysis came from a VDJ recombination model fitted to out-of-frame rearrangements, and those results were checked against IGoR. In a later analysis, TCR-TCR, TCR-HLA and TCR-CMV co-occurrence was scored with hypergeometric tests, and a repertoire-size bias correction was applied to TCR pairs. False discovery rates were estimated in a later analysis by permuting HLA or CMV assignments 20 times. In a later analysis, co-occurring TCRs were grouped using DBSCAN, and TCRdist sequence similarity was added for clustering within HLA-allele-positive subsets. Co-occurrence clustering excluded repertoires with fewer than 30,000 or more than 120,000 public chains, plus five with anomalous nucleotide sharing. What TCRdb holds here is the immuneACCESS table cut down to in-frame rearrangements. Part of the clones is not present; checked against another copy, under half of the missing clones reflect an unresolved V gene, and the others are unexplained. V and J calls and clone size are copied from that table; D and trimming were computed from the DNA. Counted in this sample were approximately 110,000 clones; roughly 69% of them appeared once. The ten largest make up about 2.6% of the sample.

What was sequenced was PBMCs. This receptor was identified in a man aged 45-65 years in good health and CMV-seropositive.

The DNA sequence reads TGTGCCAGCAGCTTAACTTCTCCGGGAAGCTATCAAGAGACCCAGTACTTC. Translated, it gives CASSLTSPGSYQETQYF. This chain joins TRBV11-2 to TRBJ2-5, and possibly TRBD2, on 5 matching bases. Per the germline V gene, SGHAT is the CDR1 and FQNNGV is the CDR2. The V end loses 2 bases and the J end loses 2 bases, and a stretch of 18 bases separates them. The CDR3, cysteine through phenylalanine, is 17 amino acids long. Solely the CDR3 DNA is kept, with 51 bases framed from the first base.